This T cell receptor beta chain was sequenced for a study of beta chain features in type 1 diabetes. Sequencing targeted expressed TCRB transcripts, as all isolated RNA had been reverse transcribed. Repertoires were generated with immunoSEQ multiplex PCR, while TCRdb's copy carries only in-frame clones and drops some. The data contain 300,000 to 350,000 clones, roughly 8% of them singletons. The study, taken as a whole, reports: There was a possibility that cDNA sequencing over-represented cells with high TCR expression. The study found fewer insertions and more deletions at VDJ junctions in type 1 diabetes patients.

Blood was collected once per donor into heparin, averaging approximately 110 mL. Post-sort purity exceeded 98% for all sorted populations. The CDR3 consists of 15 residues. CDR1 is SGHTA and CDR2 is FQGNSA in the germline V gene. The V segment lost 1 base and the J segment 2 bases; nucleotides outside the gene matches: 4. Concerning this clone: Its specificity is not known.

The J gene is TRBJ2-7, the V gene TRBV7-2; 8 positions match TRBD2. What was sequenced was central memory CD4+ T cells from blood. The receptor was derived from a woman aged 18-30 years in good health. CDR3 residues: CASSLVSGKPYEQYF. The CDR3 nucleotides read TGTGCCAGCAGCTTAGTTAGCGGGAAACCCTACGAGCAGTACTTC.